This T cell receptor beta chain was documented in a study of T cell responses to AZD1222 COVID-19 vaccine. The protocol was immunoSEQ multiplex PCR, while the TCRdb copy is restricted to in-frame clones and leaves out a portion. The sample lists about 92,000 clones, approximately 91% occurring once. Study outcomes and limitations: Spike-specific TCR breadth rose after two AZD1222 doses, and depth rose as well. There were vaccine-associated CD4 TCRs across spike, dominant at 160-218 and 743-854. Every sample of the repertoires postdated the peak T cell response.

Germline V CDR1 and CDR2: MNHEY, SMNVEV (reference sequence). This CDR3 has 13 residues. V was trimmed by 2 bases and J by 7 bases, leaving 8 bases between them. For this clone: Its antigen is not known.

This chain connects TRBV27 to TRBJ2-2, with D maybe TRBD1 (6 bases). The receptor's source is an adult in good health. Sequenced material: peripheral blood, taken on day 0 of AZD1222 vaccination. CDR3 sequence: CASSLRGIGELFF. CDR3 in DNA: TGTGCCAGCAGTTTAAGGGGGATCGGGGAGCTGTTTTTT.